This T cell receptor (beta chain) was documented in a study of T cells generated in artificial thymic organoids. For the study at large: Some experiments further sorted thymic T cells to remove CD4 immature single positive or double positive precursors.

Bead-based magnetic selection enriched CD8+ T cells. Sorted CD3+TCRalphabeta+CD8 single positive cells from organoids and thymus were used for RNA. Semi-nested PCR with reverse primers in the TRAC or TRBC constant regions amplified each chain separately. TCRdb called the 5' RACE reads again in MiXCR, with one record for every CDR3 protein. The sample shows 2,000 to 2,500 distinct CDR3 sequences, over 9% of them seen only once. By proportion, this clonotype is medium-sized. Deletions cut 0 bases from V and 0 bases from J, with 8 bases between. CDR3 length equals 15 residues. Germline CDR1 and CDR2: MGHRA and YSYEKL.

Sequencing input: naive CD8+ T cells from the thymus. Subset in this sample: CD3+TCRalphabeta+CD8SP T cells; for blood, CD45RO-CCR7+ naive CD8+ T cells. The TCR comes from a human donor who gave cord blood stem cells for thymic organoid culture, a cardiac surgery patient who gave postnatal thymus, or a blood donor (not recorded which). The V call is TRBV4-1, the J call TRBJ1-1; a possible D gene is TRBD1 (6 bases). The DNA of the CDR3 is TGCGCCAGCAGCCAAGATAGGGGGTTGAACACTGAAGCTTTCTTT. Its protein is CASSQDRGLNTEAFF.